Listed below are T cell receptor beta chains from one sample, sequenced in a study of T-cell memory formation after mild COVID-19. MiXCR, run by TCRdb on the 5' RACE reads, gives a single entry per CDR3 protein. The sample comprises about 500,000 distinct CDR3 sequences, about a fifth of which are singletons, and 9.5% to 15% rests with the top ten. Sequences were obtained from PBMCs or a T cell subset sorted from them (not recorded which). The receptors originated from an adult woman who had mild COVID-19 (a few samples of this study predate the infection). Cell type and time point are not known. Both conserved end residues are part of each CDR3. The D gene is left open where the match is weak. The size entry is marked missing in some rows and otherwise reads once, few, many or a size class.

CDR3	DNA	D	V	size	J
CAWSTAAGELFF	TGTGCCTGGAGCACGGCCGCCGGGGAGCTGTTTTTT	-	TRBV30	-	TRBJ2-2
CASSGRRWGHNEQFF	TGTGCCAGCAGTGGCCGGAGATGGGGACACAATGAGCAGTTCTTC	-	TRBV6-1	-	TRBJ2-1
CASSQEDSYNEQFF	TGTGCCAGCAGCCAAGAGGACAGCTACAATGAGCAGTTCTTC	-	TRBV4-2	few	TRBJ2-1
CASSLGGGLAAVGDTQYF	TGCGCCAGCAGCTTGGGAGGGGGACTAGCAGCAGTTGGAGATACGCAGTATTTT	TRBD2	TRBV5-1	few	TRBJ2-3
CASSLAWGYQETQYF	TGTGCCAGCAGCTTAGCGTGGGGGTACCAAGAGACCCAGTACTTC	-	TRBV7-8	-	TRBJ2-5
CASSFNLASYSYEQYF	TGTGCCAGCAGCTTTAACCTCGCAAGCTACTCCTACGAGCAGTACTTC	-	TRBV7-2	few	TRBJ2-7
CASQTGTNEKLFF	TGTGCCAGCCAGACAGGGACTAATGAAAAACTGTTTTTT	TRBD1	TRBV7-8	-	TRBJ1-4
CASSLPGRFYNEQFF	TGTGCCAGCAGCCTCCCTGGGAGGTTTTACAATGAGCAGTTCTTC	-	TRBV6-2/TRBV6-3	-	TRBJ2-1
CASSLTVGPHNEQFF	TGTGCCAGCAGCTTGACAGTTGGCCCACACAATGAGCAGTTCTTC	-	TRBV7-8	-	TRBJ2-1
CSGGNAGELFF	TGCAGTGGTGGGAACGCCGGGGAGCTGTTTTTT	-	TRBV20-1	-	TRBJ2-2
CASSFMLGEQYF	TGTGCCAGCAGCTTTATGTTGGGGGAGCAGTACTTC	-	TRBV7-8	-	TRBJ2-7
CASSLDVSGEQYF	TGCGCCAGCAGCTTGGATGTGTCCGGGGAGCAGTACTTC	-	TRBV5-1	-	TRBJ2-7
CASSLTAEREEQYF	TGTGCCAGCAGCTTAACGGCCGAAAGGGAGGAGCAGTACTTC	-	TRBV7-6	-	TRBJ2-7
CASSQHGEFTYNEQFF	TGTGCCAGCAGCCAGCATGGGGAGTTCACCTACAATGAGCAGTTCTTC	-	TRBV4-2	-	TRBJ2-1
CASSLPHAGQGSNQPQHF	TGTGCCAGCAGCTTACCCCACGCCGGACAGGGCAGCAATCAGCCCCAGCATTTT	TRBD1	TRBV7-3	-	TRBJ1-5
CASSFRAGRETQYF	TGTGCCAGCAGTTTTCGGGCAGGGAGAGAGACCCAGTACTTC	-	TRBV12-3/TRBV12-4	few	TRBJ2-5
CASSARGNEAFF	TGTGCCAGCAGCGCCAGGGGGAATGAAGCTTTCTTT	TRBD1	TRBV7-2	few	TRBJ1-1
CASSAKRTGVETQYF	TGCGCCAGCAGCGCCAAACGGACAGGGGTGGAGACCCAGTACTTC	TRBD1	TRBV5-1	-	TRBJ2-5
CASSKGLAVSSYEQYF	TGCGCCAGCAGCAAGGGACTAGCGGTAAGCTCCTACGAGCAGTACTTC	TRBD2	TRBV5-1	-	TRBJ2-7
CSVEGTGRDTEAFF	TGCAGCGTTGAGGGGACAGGGAGGGACACTGAAGCTTTCTTT	TRBD1	TRBV29-1	-	TRBJ1-1
CSVENQGFYTEAFF	TGCAGCGTTGAAAATCAGGGGTTCTACACTGAAGCTTTCTTT	-	TRBV29-1	few	TRBJ1-1
CASSVNAGPAGSPLHF	TGTGCCAGCAGCGTAAACGCAGGCCCGGCAGGGTCACCCCTCCACTTT	-	TRBV9	few	TRBJ1-6
CASSFGQDFYEQYF	TGTGCCAGCAGCTTCGGACAGGATTTCTACGAGCAGTACTTC	TRBD1	TRBV7-9	-	TRBJ2-7
CAWSVRVFREGYTF	TGTGCCTGGAGTGTAAGGGTTTTTCGAGAGGGCTACACCTTC	-	TRBV30	-	TRBJ1-2
CASSDQITYNEQFF	TGTGCCAGCAGTGACCAGATCACCTACAATGAGCAGTTCTTC	-	TRBV6-6	few	TRBJ2-1
CSVGLAGGNEQFF	TGCAGCGTGGGACTAGCGGGAGGGAACGAGCAGTTCTTC	TRBD2	TRBV29-1	few	TRBJ2-1
CSVTGTGGGEQYF	TGCAGCGTAACCGGGACAGGGGGTGGCGAGCAGTACTTC	TRBD1	TRBV29-1	few	TRBJ2-7
CASSLDGRGSPLHF	TGTGCCAGCAGCCTGGACGGGAGGGGTTCACCCCTCCACTTT	-	TRBV12-3/TRBV12-4	-	TRBJ1-6
CSLGGLTDTQYF	TGCAGCCTCGGGGGCCTCACAGATACGCAGTATTTT	-	TRBV29-1	-	TRBJ2-3
CASSTTSGTYNEQFF	TGTGCCAGCAGCACGACTAGCGGGACCTACAATGAGCAGTTCTTC	TRBD2	TRBV7-2	few	TRBJ2-1
CASFTALDTQYF	TGTGCCAGCTTTACAGCGTTGGATACGCAGTATTTT	-	TRBV6-1	few	TRBJ2-3
CASSFGGQGAVMNTEAFF	TGTGCCAGCAGTTTCGGGGGACAGGGGGCGGTTATGAACACTGAAGCTTTCTTT	TRBD1	TRBV12-3/TRBV12-4	-	TRBJ1-1
CASSPPRDEQFF	TGTGCCAGCAGCCCTCCTAGGGATGAGCAGTTCTTC	-	TRBV11-2	few	TRBJ2-1
CASSFKLDSTYEQYF	TGCGCCAGCAGCTTCAAACTGGACAGTACCTACGAGCAGTACTTC	-	TRBV5-1	many	TRBJ2-7
CAREPLLGGNYEQYF	TGTGCCAGGGAACCACTCCTAGGCGGGAATTACGAGCAGTACTTC	-	TRBV7-9	-	TRBJ2-7
CASSPILGEETQYF	TGTGCCAGCTCACCGATTCTAGGGGAGGAGACCCAGTACTTC	-	TRBV18	-	TRBJ2-5
CASSVGGDTNEKLFF	TGTGCCAGCAGCGTAGGCGGGGATACTAATGAAAAACTGTTTTTT	-	TRBV9	-	TRBJ1-4